This T cell receptor beta chain stems from a study of blood T cell repertoires in COVID-19. Assay: immunoSEQ multiplex PCR; the TCRdb copy retains only in-frame clones and omits some. The data contain a few hundred thousand clones, 80% to 95% of them seen just once; the ten biggest clones take up approximately 0.55%. Germline V lookup: CDR1 LNHDA, CDR2 SQIVND (reference sequence). The CDR3 length is 14 residues. J lost 0 bases, V lost 4 bases, and 2 bases had no gene match. For recovered donors of Cohort 3, there were two negative PCRs, clearance, or symptom resolution. V gene TRBV19 combines with J gene TRBJ1-2, with TRBD1 matching over 7 bases. The TCR sequence derives from a young man who had recovered from COVID-19. The specimen was PBMCs or T cells enriched from blood (not recorded which). The CDR3: CASSTGTANYGYTF. CDR3 coding DNA: TGTGCCAGTAGTACCGGGACAGCTAACTATGGCTACACCTTC.